Listed below are T cell receptor beta chains from one sample, sequenced in a study of blood T cells in healthy people across ages. Via MiXCR, TCRdb re-called the 5' RACE reads, giving one row per CDR3 protein. Counted here are fewer than 1.5 million distinct CDR3 sequences, 35% to 45% occurring once; the ten biggest clones make up less than 8%. Sequencing input: blood. These receptors originate from a woman aged 18-29 years in good health. The CDR3 runs from the conserved cysteine through the conserved F or W. D genes are given only for firm matches. Expanded clones get a size class; other rows say once, few or many, or leave the size out.

TRBJ2-3 TRBD2 few TRBV5-5 TGTGCCAGCAGCGCTGGACTAGCGGGAGGGCCTCGAGGACCAGATACGCAGTATTTT CASSAGLAGGPRGPDTQYF
TRBJ2-1 TRBD2 - TRBV3-1 TGTGCCAGCAGCCAATCGACTAGCGGGAAACAGGGTGAGCAGTTCTTC CASSQSTSGKQGEQFF
TRBJ2-1 - few TRBV29-1 TGCAGCGTTTCACGGGGATTTGGGTCTAACCTGGATGAGCAGTTCTTC CSVSRGFGSNLDEQFF
TRBJ1-4 - - TRBV15 TGTGCCACCAGCAGAGACAGGGTCTTGGGAAATGAAAAACTGTTTTTT CATSRDRVLGNEKLFF
TRBJ2-7 - - TRBV25-1 TGTGCCAACAGTGGGATAGGTATCGATACGAAGCAGTACTTC CANSGIGIDTKQYF
TRBJ2-3 - - TRBV4-2 TGTGCCAGCAGCCAAGTGCCCTCTGGGAAGAGCACAGATACGCAGTATTTT CASSQVPSGKSTDTQYF
TRBJ1-5 - few TRBV7-2 TGTGCCAGCAGCTTAGTAGACCTGGAGCCCCAGCATTTT CASSLVDLEPQHF
TRBJ2-7 TRBD2 - TRBV20-1 TGCAGTGCTAGAGAGACCGGGACTAGCGGATCCTACGAGCAGTACTTC CSARETGTSGSYEQYF
TRBJ1-4 - few TRBV7-9 TGTGCCAGCTCCGATTCTCTAAGAATGACTAATGAAAAACTGTTTTTT CASSDSLRMTNEKLFF
TRBJ2-5 - - TRBV14 TGTGCCAGCAGCCAAGCCCCGAACAATGGGCAGTACTTC CASSQAPNNGQYF
TRBJ1-5 - few TRBV15 TGTGCCACCAGCAGAGACTCCTATCAGCCCCAGCATTTT CATSRDSYQPQHF
TRBJ2-3 TRBD2 - TRBV5-6 TGTGCCAGCAGCTTGGCCGGGACTAGCGAGGCAGATACGCAGTATTTT CASSLAGTSEADTQYF
TRBJ1-5 - few TRBV3-1 TGTGCCAGCAGCCCCTACGGCAGGGGAACGAATCAGCCCCAGCATTTT CASSPYGRGTNQPQHF
TRBJ2-7 TRBD1 few TRBV29-1 TGCAGCGTCGACCCCGGGACAGGGAGTAGCGAGCAGTACTTC CSVDPGTGSSEQYF
TRBJ2-1 - few TRBV5-1 TGCGCCAGCAGCTTGAGGCAGGGGACCAACAATGAGCAGTTCTTC CASSLRQGTNNEQFF
TRBJ1-2 TRBD1 - TRBV10-3 TGTGCCATCAGTGACCTGGTAGGGACAGGGGGCAAGGCAGGCAATGGCTACACCTTC CAISDLVGTGGKAGNGYTF
TRBJ2-4 TRBD1 - TRBV16 TGTGCCAGCAGCCAATCGGGGACAGGGATGGACATTCAGTACTTC CASSQSGTGMDIQYF
TRBJ1-1 - - TRBV12-3/TRBV12-4 TGTGCCAGTGGAGGGTCCAACACTGAAGCTTTCTTT CASGGSNTEAFF
TRBJ2-1 - - TRBV6-2/TRBV6-3 TGTGCCAGCAGTTACCGGGGGACGGGCTACAATGAGCAGTTCTTC CASSYRGTGYNEQFF
TRBJ1-2 TRBD1 - TRBV19 TGTGCCAGCCAATCGCCGGGACAGGGTAACTATGGCTACACCTTC CASQSPGQGNYGYTF
TRBJ1-4 - few TRBV5-1 TGCGCCAGCGGCCCCTATCTCTCTGGGCGGGGTGAAAAACTGTTTTTT CASGPYLSGRGEKLFF
TRBJ2-3 TRBD1 many TRBV12-3/TRBV12-4 TGTGCCAGCAGAGAGGGACAGGGGATCACAGATACGCAGTATTTT CASREGQGITDTQYF
TRBJ2-1 - many TRBV10-3 TGTGCCATCAGCTCCGGGACTGACTCCTACAATGAGCAGTTCTTC CAISSGTDSYNEQFF
TRBJ2-3 TRBD2 - TRBV10-3 TGTGCCATCAGTGAGCGAACTAGCGGGAACACAGATACGCAGTATTTT CAISERTSGNTDTQYF
TRBJ2-3 - - TRBV13 TGTGCCAGCAGCTTAGAAGGGGCAGATAGCACAGATACGCAGTATTTT CASSLEGADSTDTQYF
TRBJ2-7 TRBD2 - TRBV7-9 TGTGCCAGCAGCTTAAGGGCTAGCGGGATAAGCTCCTACAATGAGCAGTACTTC CASSLRASGISSYNEQYF
TRBJ2-3 - once TRBV6-6 TGTGCCAGCAGTTACATAGCGACAGATACGCAGTATTTT CASSYIATDTQYF
TRBJ1-1 - - TRBV10-1 TGCGCCAGTTGCAGGGTTACTGAAGCTTTCTTT CASCRVTEAFF
TRBJ2-7 TRBD1 - TRBV15 TGTGCCACCAGCAAAAGGACAGGGAACGAGCAGTACTTC CATSKRTGNEQYF
TRBJ2-4 - few TRBV21-1 TGTGCCAGCAGCAAAGGTCCCGCCGCCAAAAACATTCAGTACTTC CASSKGPAAKNIQYF
TRBJ2-7 - - TRBV6-2/TRBV6-3 TGTGCCAGCAGTGTGGCGGGGTCCCCCTCCTACGAGCAGTACTTC CASSVAGSPSYEQYF
TRBJ2-1 TRBD1 - TRBV29-1 TGCAGCGTGAAGACCGGACAGGGCACCTACGAGCAGTTCTTC CSVKTGQGTYEQFF
TRBJ1-2 TRBD1 - TRBV7-9 TGTGCCAGCAGCGACCGGGACAGGTTAAACTATGGCTACACCTTC CASSDRDRLNYGYTF
TRBJ1-6 - many TRBV7-2 TGTGCCAGCAGCTTAGCAGGGTATAATTCACCCCTCCACTTT CASSLAGYNSPLHF
TRBJ2-1 - - TRBV12-3/TRBV12-4 TGTGCCAGCACCTCGACAGAGGCCAGTGAGCAGTTCTTC CASTSTEASEQFF
TRBJ2-1 TRBD2 - TRBV3-1 TGTGCCAGCAGCCAACCCCCCCCAGCGGGGAATGAGCAGTTCTTC CASSQPPPAGNEQFF
TRBJ1-6 - - TRBV12-3/TRBV12-4 TGTGCCAGCAGTACCAGACGGGGCGTTTCACCCCTCCACTTT CASSTRRGVSPLHF
TRBJ1-5 - - TRBV6-2/TRBV6-3 TGTGCCAGCAGTTACTCCATGAAAAATAGCAATCAGCCCCAGCATTTT CASSYSMKNSNQPQHF
TRBJ1-2 - - TRBV29-1 TGCAGCGTCTCTCACGGCTACGGCTATGGCTACACCTTC CSVSHGYGYGYTF
TRBJ2-7 - - TRBV3-1 TGTGCCAGCAGCCAAGGACGGATAGTATCCTACGAGCAGTACTTC CASSQGRIVSYEQYF
TRBJ2-7 TRBD1 - TRBV20-1 TGCAGTGCCCCCCGACAGGGATACCCCTACGAGCAGTACTTC CSAPRQGYPYEQYF